These 32 T cell receptor beta chains were all obtained from the same sample, sequenced in a study of PD-1 blockade in classical Hodgkin lymphoma. Every patient relapsed after autologous stem cell transplantation, and brentuximab vedotin exposure varied. Only in-frame clones appear in the TCRdb table, and some are missing; sequencing was by immunoSEQ multiplex PCR. The repertoire holds more than 90,000 clones, with around nine tenths as singletons. The material was peripheral blood mononuclear cells (PBMCs), obtained before the second cycle of nivolumab. The receptors shown here come from a human donor with classical Hodgkin lymphoma.

The genes are TRBV11-1 and TRBJ2-7; TRBD1 is a possible D gene (6 bases). The germline gives CDR1 SGHAT, CDR2 FQDESV (reference sequence). Trimming cost V 0 bases and J 4 bases, with 10 bases left between them. The length of the CDR3 is 14 residues. DNA of the CDR3: TGTGCCAGCAGCTTAGCTCACCAGGGGTACGAGCAGTACTTC. Protein: CASSLAHQGYEQYF.

This CDR3 is CASSITGEGYEQYF. CDR3 DNA: TGTGCCAGTAGTATAACGGGAGAAGGTTACGAGCAGTACTTC. The chain combines TRBV19 with TRBJ2-7; D is perhaps TRBD2 (6 bases). Between the trimmed V and J ends, which lost 2 bases and 4 bases, there was a span of 12 bases. The CDR3 contains 14 residues. The germline CDR1 and CDR2 sequences are LNHDA and SQIVND (reference sequence).

V and J are TRBV5-6 and TRBJ1-2; 8 bases align to TRBD1. This CDR3 contains 18 residues. CDR1 and CDR2 (germline): SGHDT, YYEEEE. The junction had 14 bases not matched to a gene; V was cut back by 3 bases and J by 1 base. The CDR3 reads CASSSLTTGEWGNYGYTF. The CDR3 DNA reads TGTGCCAGCAGCTCTCTTACGACAGGGGAGTGGGGTAACTATGGCTACACCTTC.

The chain employs TRBV9 and TRBJ1-6, with 8 bases lining up with TRBD1. This CDR3 comprises 16 residues. Losses at the gene ends were 0 bases for V and 7 bases for J; bases not matched to a gene: 6. CDR1 is SGDLS, CDR2 YYNGEE, per germline. The CDR3 loop reads CASSVAGGEGNSPLHF. The CDR3 nucleotides read TGTGCCAGCAGCGTAGCAGGGGGCGAAGGGAATTCACCCCTCCACTTT.

This chain joins TRBV18 and TRBJ1-2; tentative D call: TRBD1 (6 bases). With 4 bases removed from V and 5 bases from J, the gap between germline ends came to 38 bases. CDR3 size: 22 residues. Germline V gene sequence: CDR1 KGHSH, CDR2 LQKENI. CDR3 coding DNA: TGTGCCAGCTCACAATTCTATATCACAAATGCTTTGAGGACAGATTTACGTTATGGCTACACCTTC. This sequence encodes CASSQFYITNALRTDLRYGYTF.

This chain uses TRBV19 with TRBJ1-1; the D is unclear. This CDR3 is 13 amino acids long. Trimming took 3 bases from V and 4 from J, leaving 9 bases between them. Germline V CDR1 and CDR2: LNHDA, SQIVND (reference sequence). In DNA, the CDR3 is TGTGCCAGTAGTATTCTGGTCGCCACTGAAGCTTTCTTT. Translated, it gives CASSILVATEAFF. The full variable domain, its missing parts supplied by reference TRBV19 and TRBJ1-1, is DGGITQSPKYLFRKEGQNVTLSCEQNLNHDAMYWYRQDPGQGLRLIYYSQIVNDFQKGDIAEGYSVSREKKESFPLTVTSAQKNPTAFYLCASSILVATEAFFGQGTRLTVV.

This chain connects TRBV7-9 to TRBJ2-1; weak D call: TRBD2 (6 bases). This CDR3 contains 14 residues. Trimming cost V 2 bases and J 5 bases, with 10 bases left between them. The germline gives CDR1 SEHNR, CDR2 FQNEAQ (reference sequence). In DNA form, the CDR3 reads TGTGCCAGCAGCTTACTACTAGCTGACAATGAGCAGTTCTTC. Translation gives CASSLLLADNEQFF.

The chain uses TRBV7-9 and TRBJ1-2, with D maybe TRBD1 (5 bases). The length of the CDR3 is 13 residues. V gave up 2 bases and J gave up 8 bases, with 12 bases separating them. Germline loops: CDR1 SEHNR, CDR2 FQNEAQ (reference sequence). The CDR3 DNA follows: TGTGCCAGCAGCTTAAGCCAGGGTGAAGGCTACACCTTC. This encodes CASSLSQGEGYTF.

The V gene is TRBV29-1, the J gene TRBJ1-1; 9 nucleotides match TRBD1. The CDR3 sequence is 15 residues long. Germline values: CDR1 SQVTM, CDR2 ANQGSEA. Losses at the gene ends were 6 bases for V and 6 bases for J; bases not matched to a gene: 14. The CDR3 DNA sequence: TGCAGCGTCACCGGGACAGGGTATCCTGGGGCTGAAGCTTTCTTT. It specifies CSVTGTGYPGAEAFF.

This clone was seen just once. CDR3 coding DNA: TGCGCCAGCAGCTTGGAGGGCAGGGGGCTCAACATTCAGTACTTC. Its protein product is CASSLEGRGLNIQYF. The rearrangement joins TRBV5-1 to TRBJ2-4; 8 nucleotides line up with TRBD1. The CDR3 runs to 15 residues. J gave up 7 bases and V 0 bases, and 6 bases lay outside the gene matches. CDR1 is SGHRS, CDR2 YFSETQ, per germline.

The gene calls are TRBV27 and TRBJ2-7, with D possibly TRBD1 on 6 matching bases. The germline V gene encodes CDR1 MNHEY and CDR2 SMNVEV (reference sequence). The CDR3 sequence is 14 residues long. V was shortened by 3 bases and J by 5 bases, with 14 bases between the two germline ends. The CDR3 protein is CASSFRGPNNEQYF. The CDR3 nucleotides are TGTGCCAGCAGTTTCAGGGGACCCAATAACGAGCAGTACTTC.

The count of this clone is one. V gene TRBV4-3 combines with J gene TRBJ1-1; no firm D call. The length of the CDR3 is 14 residues. Trimming shortened V by 3 bases and J by 4 bases, and 12 bases separated the two germline ends. Looked up from germline, CDR1 is LGHNA and CDR2 is YSLEER. The CDR3 here is CASSHNGRSTEAFF. The CDR3 coding sequence is TGCGCCAGCAGCCACAATGGGCGCAGCACTGAAGCTTTCTTT.

CDR3: CASSPGPEGVRSDTQYF. CDR3 sequence (DNA): TGTGCCAGCAGCCCGGGACCCGAAGGGGTTAGATCAGATACGCAGTATTTT. V is TRBV7-7 and J is TRBJ2-3, with D possibly called TRBD1 or TRBD2 (5 bases each). V was cut by 5 bases and J by 4 bases, with 22 bases left in between. Germline V CDR1 and CDR2: SSHAT, FNYEAQ (reference sequence). This CDR3 region has 17 residues.

The rearrangement links TRBV30 to TRBJ2-3; 8 bases agree with TRBD2. Germline V gives CDR1 GTSNPN, CDR2 SVGIG (reference sequence). The J segment lost 2 bases and the V segment lost 4 bases, leaving 8 bases of the junction unmatched. The CDR3 has 15 residues. In DNA form, the CDR3 reads TGTGCCTGGATCGAGTTAGCGGGGTTCACAGATACGCAGTATTTT. This sequence encodes CAWIELAGFTDTQYF.

The V call is TRBV6-5, the J call TRBJ2-7; D is ambiguous. The germline gives CDR1 MNHEY, CDR2 SVGAGI. V was cut by 2 bases and J by 4 bases, with 9 bases left in between. This CDR3 is 13 amino acids long. In DNA, the CDR3 is TGTGCCAGCAGTTACAGCGTCGGGTACGAGCAGTACTTC. This sequence encodes CASSYSVGYEQYF.

The rearrangement joins TRBV23-1 to TRBJ1-2; TRBD1 is a possible D gene (5 bases). TRBV23-1 is treated as an ORF (open reading frame) with a function not yet certain. V lost 8 bases, J lost 1 base, and 11 bases lay in between. The CDR3 runs 13 residues. CDR3 sequence: CASYGAFNYGYTF. Here the CDR3 DNA reads TGCGCCAGCTACGGGGCTTTTAACTATGGCTACACCTTC.

This sequence joins TRBV2 and TRBJ1-2, with 9 bases that match TRBD1. The CDR3 is made up of 12 amino acids. V shed 6 bases, J shed 7 bases, and the junction held 3 bases outside the gene matches. Per germline, CDR1 SNHLY and CDR2 FYNNEI. CDR3 region: CASRKDRGGYTF. Written as DNA, the CDR3 is TGTGCCAGCAGAAAGGACAGGGGTGGCTACACCTTC.

This clone was recorded once. The genes are TRBV5-1 and TRBJ1-4; the match to TRBD1 covers 7 bases. After removal of 1 base from V and 7 bases from J, the junction contained 4 bases not matched to a gene. CDR1 is SGHRS, CDR2 YFSETQ, per germline. This CDR3 is built from 14 residues. The CDR3 nucleotides are TGCGCCAGCAGCTTGTCCAGGGGGTCTGAAAAACTGTTTTTT. Protein product: CASSLSRGSEKLFF. Drawing the rest from reference TRBV5-1 and TRBJ1-4, the complete variable domain is KAGVTQTPRYLIKTRGQQVTLSCSPISGHRSVSWYQQTPGQGLQFLFEYFSETQRNKGNFPGRFSGRQFSNSRSEMNVSTLELGDSALYLCASSLSRGSEKLFFGSGTQLSVL.

The CDR3: CASSYHEPTSGYTF. The CDR3, as DNA: TGTGCCAGCAGTTATCATGAACCTACGTCGGGCTACACCTTC. The chain is built from TRBV6-6 and TRBJ1-2, with D unresolved. Germline V gene lookup returns CDR1 MNHNY and CDR2 SVGAGI (reference sequence). Trimming left V 3 bases short and J 8 bases short, with 16 bases between. The CDR3 has 14 amino acids.

The rearrangement links TRBV6-5 to TRBJ1-4, with D possibly being TRBD1 (5 bases). The CDR3 loop spans 14 amino acids. Germline V gene data show CDR1 as MNHEY and CDR2 as SVGAGI. V was clipped by 6 bases and J by 4 bases, with 12 bases between them. In DNA, the CDR3 is TGTGCCAGCAGGTCGACAGCTTTTAATGAAAAACTGTTTTTT. Protein: CASRSTAFNEKLFF.

The chain recombines TRBV6-5 with TRBJ2-3, with unresolved D. This CDR3 has 14 amino acids. Germline V gives CDR1 MNHEY, CDR2 SVGAGI. Trimming took off 7 bases at V and 0 bases at J, with 11 bases between the two ends. CDR3 sequence: CASTRYGSTDTQYF. Here the CDR3 DNA reads TGTGCCAGCACCCGATATGGGAGCACAGATACGCAGTATTTT.

The chain recombines TRBV5-4 with TRBJ1-2, with D perhaps matching TRBD1 (6 bases). Trimming removed 4 bases from V and 6 bases from J, with 19 bases in between. This CDR3 is built from 15 residues. Germline-derived CDR1 and CDR2 are SGHNT and YYREEE (reference sequence). The CDR3: CASSQDLGGADGYTF. The DNA for the CDR3 is TGTGCCAGCAGCCAAGATCTGGGGGGCGCTGATGGCTACACCTTC.

The chain employs TRBV29-1 and TRBJ2-3; TRBD1 might be the D (7 bases). Trimming shortened V by 7 bases and J by 8 bases, and 25 bases separated the two germline ends. The CDR3 loop spans 15 amino acids. From germline, CDR1 is SQVTM and CDR2 ANQGSEA. The CDR3 DNA sequence: TGCAGCGCCAGGGGGGTAATTCAATACCGCGGTACGCAGTATTTT. Translating gives CSARGVIQYRGTQYF.

The chain carries TRBV19 and TRBJ2-7; TRBD1 agrees at 7 bases. This CDR3 comprises 14 residues. Trimming at V came to 6 bases and at J to 1 base, leaving 6 bases not matched to a gene. Germline CDR1 and CDR2: LNHDA and SQIVND (reference sequence). CDR3 amino acids: CASRPRGPSYEQYF. The CDR3 DNA sequence: TGTGCCAGTAGGCCAAGGGGGCCTTCCTACGAGCAGTACTTC.

The chain is built from TRBV7-2 and TRBJ2-3; 7 bases agree with TRBD1. Germline assignment: CDR1 SGHTA and CDR2 FQGNSA. V dropped 6 bases and J dropped 0; count of bases not matched to a gene: 6. The CDR3 consists of 15 residues. The chain's CDR3 is CASRRRQGSTDTQYF. Here the CDR3 DNA reads TGTGCCAGCAGGCGAAGACAGGGCAGCACAGATACGCAGTATTTT.

This sequence joins TRBV5-1 and TRBJ2-5, with 9 bases matching TRBD2. V shed 1 base and J 2 bases; nucleotides not matched to a gene: 6. Germline V gene sequence: CDR1 SGHRS, CDR2 YFSETQ. The CDR3 consists of 16 residues. CDR3 nucleotides: TGCGCCAGCAGCTTGTCTGCTAGCGGGGCTCAAGAGACCCAGTACTTC. The encoded protein is CASSLSASGAQETQYF.

The J gene is TRBJ2-1, the V gene TRBV12-5; 7 nucleotides match TRBD2. Germline CDR1 reads LGHNT; CDR2 reads FRNRAP. This CDR3 region has 17 residues. Germline trimming cut 0 bases from V and 5 bases from J; bases unmatched to any gene: 10. CDR3 sequence (DNA): TGTGCTAGTGGTTTGGTACGGTACGGGGGGACTCACAATGAGCAGTTCTTC. This codes for CASGLVRYGGTHNEQFF.

The chain links TRBV7-3 to TRBJ2-7; D gene unclear. There are 12 residues in the CDR3. Trimming took off 5 bases at V and 2 bases at J, with 7 bases between the two ends. Germline CDR1 SGHTA, CDR2 FQGTGA. CDR3 in DNA: TGTGCCAGCAGCCCCAACCCCTACGAGCAGTACTTC. This gives the protein CASSPNPYEQYF.

The chain is built from TRBV13 and TRBJ2-7; TRBD2 matches at 9 bases. Germline V CDR1 and CDR2: PRHDT, FYEKMQ (reference sequence). V gave up 5 bases and J gave up 5 bases; unmatched junction bases: 10. CDR3 length equals 15 residues. The CDR3 spells CASSQGWGTSNEQYF. CDR3 nucleotides: TGTGCCAGCAGCCAGGGGTGGGGGACTAGCAACGAGCAGTACTTC.

The gene calls are TRBV7-9 and TRBJ2-1; D is unresolved. Germline V lookup: CDR1 SEHNR, CDR2 FQNEAQ (reference sequence). The CDR3 length is 12 residues. V was pared by 1 base and J by 10 bases, with 8 bases between. The CDR3: CASSLVVGEQFF. The CDR3, as DNA: TGTGCCAGCAGCTTAGTGGTGGGAGAGCAGTTCTTC.

This clone was counted once. The chain uses TRBV5-6 and TRBJ2-7, with D possibly TRBD1 on 5 matching bases. V lost 3 bases and J 5 bases, leaving 15 bases between the germline ends. Germline V gene sequence: CDR1 SGHDT, CDR2 YYEEEE. The CDR3 contains 14 residues. Here the CDR3 DNA reads TGTGCCAGCAGCTCCCTCCCCCCCAGGGACGAGCAGTACTTC. Its protein product is CASSSLPPRDEQYF. Drawing the rest from reference TRBV5-6 and TRBJ2-7, the complete variable domain is DAGVTQSPTHLIKTRGQQVTLRCSPKSGHDTVSWYQQALGQGPQFIFQYYEEEERQRGNFPDRFSGHQFPNYSSELNVNALLLGDSALYLCASSSLPPRDEQYFGPGTRLTVT.

The V call is TRBV29-1, the J call TRBJ2-2; no clear D gene. CDR3 length: 14 residues. The germline CDR1 and CDR2 sequences are SQVTM and ANQGSEA. V shed 4 bases and J shed 5 bases, with 14 bases lying between them. The CDR3, as DNA: TGCAGCGTTGTTGGGAATATAGGGACCGGGGAGCTGTTTTTT. It codes for CSVVGNIGTGELFF.